This is a list of T cell receptor beta chains from one sample in a study of blood T cell repertoires in COVID-19. Here immunoSEQ multiplex PCR was the method, and the copy in TCRdb shows in-frame clones only, minus some. Of a few hundred thousand clones detected, nearly 90% appear once; the ten largest clones hold 0.7%. Sequenced input: peripheral blood. These receptors originate from a human donor in a cohort sampled during active COVID-19. Each CDR3 is given with its conserved first and last residue. The D gene is left open where the match is weak. Size values are once, few and many counts, or a class for expanded clones, and some rows have none.

CDR3 length: 17; D gene: TRBD2; V gene: TRBV3-1/TRBV3-2; J gene: TRBJ2-3; clone size: -; CDR3 DNA: TGTGCCAGCAGCCAAACGGTGGGCGGGAGGTTGGCAGATACGCAGTATTTT; CDR3 protein: CASSQTVGGRLADTQYF
CDR3 length: 15; D gene: TRBD1; V gene: TRBV5-1; J gene: TRBJ1-3; clone size: -; CDR3 DNA: TGCGCCAGCAGCTTTGGGACAGCCTCTGGAAACACCATATATTTT; CDR3 protein: CASSFGTASGNTIYF
CDR3 length: 13; D gene: -; V gene: TRBV18; J gene: TRBJ2-6; clone size: once; CDR3 DNA: TGTGCCAGCTCACCTACTGGGGCCAACGTCCTGACTTTC; CDR3 protein: CASSPTGANVLTF
CDR3 length: 15; D gene: TRBD1; V gene: TRBV2; J gene: TRBJ1-5; clone size: -; CDR3 DNA: TGTGCCAGCTCGAAGGGGAGACAGGGAAATCAGCCCCAGCATTTT; CDR3 protein: CASSKGRQGNQPQHF
CDR3 length: 15; D gene: -; V gene: TRBV18; J gene: TRBJ2-7; clone size: -; CDR3 DNA: TGTGCCAGCTCACCACGGCAGGATAGCTCCTACGAGCAGTACTTC; CDR3 protein: CASSPRQDSSYEQYF
CDR3 length: 13; D gene: TRBD1; V gene: TRBV27; J gene: TRBJ1-1; clone size: -; CDR3 DNA: TGTGCCAGCGGTGACAGGGCGAACACTGAAGCTTTCTTT; CDR3 protein: CASGDRANTEAFF
CDR3 length: 16; D gene: -; V gene: TRBV19; J gene: TRBJ2-1; clone size: -; CDR3 DNA: TGTGCCAGTAGTATAGGTGGAGCGGATACCTACAATGAGCAGTTCTTC; CDR3 protein: CASSIGGADTYNEQFF
CDR3 length: 15; D gene: -; V gene: TRBV13; J gene: TRBJ1-1; clone size: -; CDR3 DNA: TGTGCCAGCAGCCCAGGCGGGGATTGGAACACTGAAGCTTTCTTT; CDR3 protein: CASSPGGDWNTEAFF
CDR3 length: 16; D gene: -; V gene: TRBV4-3; J gene: TRBJ1-4; clone size: -; CDR3 DNA: TGCGCCAGCAGCCAACTACAGCGCTTGGGGGCTGAAAAACTGTTTTTT; CDR3 protein: CASSQLQRLGAEKLFF
CDR3 length: 15; D gene: -; V gene: TRBV4-3; J gene: TRBJ1-4; clone size: -; CDR3 DNA: TGCGCCAGCAGCCAAGATCAGACCCGCGGAGAAAAACTGTTTTTT; CDR3 protein: CASSQDQTRGEKLFF
CDR3 length: 13; D gene: TRBD2; V gene: TRBV4-3; J gene: TRBJ2-1; clone size: -; CDR3 DNA: TGCGCCAGCAGCCAAGATAGGGGACTAGGGGAACTCTTC; CDR3 protein: CASSQDRGLGELF
CDR3 length: 13; D gene: -; V gene: TRBV6-7; J gene: TRBJ2-6; clone size: -; CDR3 DNA: TGTGCACGCGGGGAGGCCGGGGCCAACGTCCTGACTTTC; CDR3 protein: CARGEAGANVLTF
CDR3 length: 17; D gene: -; V gene: TRBV7-2; J gene: TRBJ1-1; clone size: -; CDR3 DNA: TGTGCCAGCAGCTTAGGAGACAGGTTTGCTCTGAACACTGAAGCTTTCTTT; CDR3 protein: CASSLGDRFALNTEAFF
CDR3 length: 14; D gene: -; V gene: TRBV9; J gene: TRBJ1-1; clone size: few; CDR3 DNA: TGTGCCAGCAGCGTAGTATCAGGGGACACTGAAGCTTTCTTT; CDR3 protein: CASSVVSGDTEAFF
CDR3 length: 14; D gene: -; V gene: TRBV7-2; J gene: TRBJ2-7; clone size: -; CDR3 DNA: TGTGCCAGCAGCCCATATCGGACAGATTACGAGCAGTACTTC; CDR3 protein: CASSPYRTDYEQYF
CDR3 length: 12; D gene: -; V gene: TRBV29-1; J gene: TRBJ2-7; clone size: -; CDR3 DNA: TGCAGCGTTGATGTCTCTCCGGGGGAGCAGTACTTC; CDR3 protein: CSVDVSPGEQYF
CDR3 length: 14; D gene: -; V gene: TRBV3-1/TRBV3-2; J gene: TRBJ1-3; clone size: once; CDR3 DNA: TGTGCCAGCAGCCACCAGGGGACAGGAAACACCATATATTTT; CDR3 protein: CASSHQGTGNTIYF
CDR3 length: 15; D gene: TRBD1; V gene: TRBV19; J gene: TRBJ2-7; clone size: -; CDR3 DNA: TGTGCCAGTAGTATTTTTCAGGGGGCCTCCTACGAGCAGTACTTC; CDR3 protein: CASSIFQGASYEQYF
CDR3 length: 14; D gene: TRBD1; V gene: TRBV30; J gene: TRBJ2-2; clone size: -; CDR3 DNA: TGTGCCTCAACCGGACAGGATTTCACCGGGGAGCTGTTTTTT; CDR3 protein: CASTGQDFTGELFF
CDR3 length: 15; D gene: TRBD2; V gene: TRBV6-4; J gene: TRBJ2-1; clone size: -; CDR3 DNA: TGTGCCAGCAGTGACTCTAGCGGGAGCGGCAATGAGCAGTTCTTC; CDR3 protein: CASSDSSGSGNEQFF
CDR3 length: 14; D gene: TRBD2; V gene: TRBV28; J gene: TRBJ2-1; clone size: -; CDR3 DNA: TGTGCCAGCAGGGTTGGGCGGGAGTTAAGTGAGCAGTTCTTC; CDR3 protein: CASRVGRELSEQFF
CDR3 length: 17; D gene: TRBD1; V gene: TRBV5-1; J gene: TRBJ2-1; clone size: -; CDR3 DNA: TGCGCCAGCAGCCCTCGTGCGGACAGGGGAGATTGGAATGAGCAGTTCTTC; CDR3 protein: CASSPRADRGDWNEQFF
CDR3 length: 16; D gene: TRBD1; V gene: TRBV9; J gene: TRBJ1-1; clone size: once; CDR3 DNA: TGTGCCAGCAGCGCCACTCCGGGACAGGGTGGCACTGAAGCTTTCTTT; CDR3 protein: CASSATPGQGGTEAFF
CDR3 length: 12; D gene: -; V gene: TRBV19; J gene: TRBJ1-2; clone size: -; CDR3 DNA: TGTGCCAGTAGTTGGGCCGTGGGCAGCTACACCTTC; CDR3 protein: CASSWAVGSYTF
CDR3 length: 14; D gene: TRBD2; V gene: TRBV7-3; J gene: TRBJ2-3; clone size: -; CDR3 DNA: TGTGCCAGCAGCGCACAGACGGGGGGAGATACGCAGTATTTT; CDR3 protein: CASSAQTGGDTQYF
CDR3 length: 14; D gene: TRBD1; V gene: TRBV3-1/TRBV3-2; J gene: TRBJ1-6; clone size: few; CDR3 DNA: TGTGCCAGCAGCCACTTGGACAGGGCTTCACCCCTCCACTTT; CDR3 protein: CASSHLDRASPLHF
CDR3 length: 16; D gene: -; V gene: TRBV6-4; J gene: TRBJ1-5; clone size: few; CDR3 DNA: TGTGCCAGCAGTGGTAAACCGGTGAGTAGCAATCAGCCCCAGCATTTT; CDR3 protein: CASSGKPVSSNQPQHF
CDR3 length: 15; D gene: TRBD1; V gene: TRBV9; J gene: TRBJ1-1; clone size: -; CDR3 DNA: TGTGCCAGCAGCGTAGCTACCCAGGGGGGCACTGAAGCTTTCTTT; CDR3 protein: CASSVATQGGTEAFF
CDR3 length: 14; D gene: TRBD1; V gene: TRBV28; J gene: TRBJ2-7; clone size: -; CDR3 DNA: TGTGCCAGCAGTTTAGGGGACAGAATAGGCGAGCAGTACTTC; CDR3 protein: CASSLGDRIGEQYF
CDR3 length: 14; D gene: -; V gene: TRBV4-3; J gene: TRBJ1-1; clone size: -; CDR3 DNA: TGCGCCAGCAGCCTAAACCGGGAAAACACTGAAGCTTTCTTT; CDR3 protein: CASSLNRENTEAFF
CDR3 length: 16; D gene: TRBD1; V gene: TRBV7-8; J gene: TRBJ1-2; clone size: -; CDR3 DNA: TGTGCCAGCAGCTTAGCGGCACAGGGGGCCGTCTATGGCTACACCTTC; CDR3 protein: CASSLAAQGAVYGYTF
CDR3 length: 13; D gene: TRBD1; V gene: TRBV2; J gene: TRBJ1-1; clone size: -; CDR3 DNA: TGTGCCAGCAGCATGACAGGGGGCAGTGAAGCTTTCTTT; CDR3 protein: CASSMTGGSEAFF
CDR3 length: 16; D gene: -; V gene: TRBV5-1; J gene: TRBJ2-2; clone size: few; CDR3 DNA: TGCGCCAGCAGAGCAACAGGGAGTTGGACCACCGGGGAGCTGTTTTTT; CDR3 protein: CASRATGSWTTGELFF
CDR3 length: 15; D gene: TRBD1; V gene: TRBV18; J gene: TRBJ1-1; clone size: -; CDR3 DNA: TGTGCCAGCTCACCGTACAGGGGGCGAGGAACTGAAGCTTTCTTT; CDR3 protein: CASSPYRGRGTEAFF
CDR3 length: 13; D gene: TRBD2; V gene: TRBV12-3/TRBV12-4; J gene: TRBJ2-7; clone size: -; CDR3 DNA: TGTGCCAGCAGTTTTAGGCGGGGGGGCGAGCAGTACTTC; CDR3 protein: CASSFRRGGEQYF
CDR3 length: 16; D gene: TRBD1; V gene: TRBV4-3; J gene: TRBJ1-2; clone size: -; CDR3 DNA: TGCGCCAGCAGCCAAGAAAAAGGGACAGACCTATATGGCTACACCTTC; CDR3 protein: CASSQEKGTDLYGYTF
CDR3 length: 17; D gene: -; V gene: TRBV14; J gene: TRBJ2-7; clone size: -; CDR3 DNA: TGTGCCAGCAGCCAAGGGTTTGGAGGCAGGGGTTTTCCCGAGCAGTACTTC; CDR3 protein: CASSQGFGGRGFPEQYF
CDR3 length: 13; D gene: -; V gene: TRBV30; J gene: TRBJ1-2; clone size: -; CDR3 DNA: TGTGCCTGGAGTACCGGGAGAGTAGGCGGCTACACCTTC; CDR3 protein: CAWSTGRVGGYTF
CDR3 length: 15; D gene: TRBD1; V gene: TRBV27; J gene: TRBJ1-1; clone size: -; CDR3 DNA: TGTGCCACCATGGAACAGGGGACCCTGAACACTGAAGCTTTCTTT; CDR3 protein: CATMEQGTLNTEAFF
CDR3 length: 14; D gene: TRBD1; V gene: TRBV18; J gene: TRBJ2-7; clone size: few; CDR3 DNA: TGTGCCAGCTCACCGGGACAGGGGACCTACGAGCAGTACTTC; CDR3 protein: CASSPGQGTYEQYF
CDR3 length: 19; D gene: -; V gene: TRBV19; J gene: TRBJ2-2; clone size: -; CDR3 DNA: TGTGCCAGTAGTAATGGCAGGGGCCCGGGTGGGCCGCACACCGGGGAGCTGTTTTTT; CDR3 protein: CASSNGRGPGGPHTGELFF
CDR3 length: 15; D gene: -; V gene: TRBV18; J gene: TRBJ1-2; clone size: -; CDR3 DNA: TGTGCCAGCTCACCACCGTCTAGGGAGAGACAAGGCTACACCTTC; CDR3 protein: CASSPPSRERQGYTF
CDR3 length: 16; D gene: TRBD1; V gene: TRBV10-3; J gene: TRBJ2-7; clone size: -; CDR3 DNA: TGTGCCATCGGGGCCATGTCCGGGACAGGGGCTTACGAGCAGTACTTC; CDR3 protein: CAIGAMSGTGAYEQYF
CDR3 length: 13; D gene: -; V gene: TRBV4-3; J gene: TRBJ2-7; clone size: -; CDR3 DNA: TGCGCCAGCAGCCAAGTAATCACTTACGAGCAGTACTTC; CDR3 protein: CASSQVITYEQYF
CDR3 length: 16; D gene: TRBD2; V gene: TRBV5-3; J gene: TRBJ2-1; clone size: -; CDR3 DNA: TGTGCCAGAAGCCTGAGACTAGCGGGAGTAATAGATGAGCAGTTCTTC; CDR3 protein: CARSLRLAGVIDEQFF
CDR3 length: 16; D gene: TRBD1; V gene: TRBV6-5; J gene: TRBJ2-7; clone size: -; CDR3 DNA: TGTGCCAGCAGTTACTCTGCACGGACAGGGTCCTACGAGCAGTACTTC; CDR3 protein: CASSYSARTGSYEQYF
CDR3 length: 16; D gene: -; V gene: TRBV5-1; J gene: TRBJ2-6; clone size: -; CDR3 DNA: TGCGCCAGCAGCTTGGCTCTGGAGTCTGGGGCCAACGTCCTGACTTTC; CDR3 protein: CASSLALESGANVLTF
CDR3 length: 19; D gene: -; V gene: TRBV7-9; J gene: TRBJ2-1; clone size: once; CDR3 DNA: TGTGCCAGCAGCTTAAGGTTTTTGCGGCCTAGCGTAGCCTACAATGAGCAGTTCTTC; CDR3 protein: CASSLRFLRPSVAYNEQFF
CDR3 length: 13; D gene: -; V gene: TRBV4-3; J gene: TRBJ1-2; clone size: -; CDR3 DNA: TGCGCCAGCAGCCAACAGGGTGACTATGGCTACACCTTC; CDR3 protein: CASSQQGDYGYTF
CDR3 length: 14; D gene: -; V gene: TRBV5-6; J gene: TRBJ2-7; clone size: -; CDR3 DNA: TGTGCCAGCAGCTTGGGGGCAGGGGATAGCGAGCAGTACTTC; CDR3 protein: CASSLGAGDSEQYF
CDR3 length: 14; D gene: -; V gene: TRBV3-1/TRBV3-2; J gene: TRBJ1-2; clone size: -; CDR3 DNA: TGTGCCAGCAGCCATTCCCAACAGTACTATGGCTACACCTTC; CDR3 protein: CASSHSQQYYGYTF
CDR3 length: 16; D gene: -; V gene: TRBV11-2; J gene: TRBJ1-3; clone size: -; CDR3 DNA: TGTGCCAGCAGCCCGGTGGCAGGCCCCTCTGGAAACACCATATATTTT; CDR3 protein: CASSPVAGPSGNTIYF
CDR3 length: 12; D gene: -; V gene: TRBV4-3; J gene: TRBJ1-2; clone size: -; CDR3 DNA: TGCGCCAGCAGCCAAGGCCAGAATGGCTACACCTTC; CDR3 protein: CASSQGQNGYTF
CDR3 length: 14; D gene: -; V gene: TRBV11-2; J gene: TRBJ2-1; clone size: -; CDR3 DNA: TGTGCCAGCAGCTTAGTCAAACAGTACAATGAGCAGTTCTTC; CDR3 protein: CASSLVKQYNEQFF